These 5 T cell receptor beta chains came from one sample sequenced in a study of CD8+ T cells in alopecia areata. The treatment denotes: oral pan-JAK inhibitor, 5-10 mg twice daily. RNA extraction was followed by reverse transcription into cDNA, which acted as the sequencing template. The assay was immunoSEQ multiplex PCR, and TCRdb's table has in-frame clones only and misses some. The profile shows approximately 210,000 clones, roughly 60% of them singletons. Sequenced here: CD4+ T cells sorted from blood, sampled at week 24, from a patient treated with tofacitinib. Receptor source: a human donor with alopecia areata.

This clone was seen a few times. The chain combines TRBV10-3 with TRBJ2-1; TRBD2 agrees at 8 bases. V gave up 6 bases and J gave up 5 bases; unmatched junction bases: 6. CDR1 and CDR2 from the germline V gene are ENHRY and SYGVKD. The CDR3 sequence is 14 residues long. The CDR3 nucleotides are TGTGCCATCAGAGATTCGGGGGGGAACAATGAGCAGTTCTTC. Amino acid sequence: CAIRDSGGNNEQFF.

This CDR3 reads CSVEPRVRDTEAFF. In DNA form, the CDR3 reads TGCAGCGTTGAACCGAGGGTTAGGGACACTGAAGCTTTCTTT. The V call is TRBV29-1, the J call TRBJ1-1; unclear D gene. The V end was cut by 2 bases, the J end by 3 bases, with 13 bases between. The CDR3 consists of 14 residues. Per germline, CDR1 SQVTM and CDR2 ANQGSEA.

This clone appeared a few times. The gene calls are TRBV11-2 and TRBJ1-6; D is undetermined. The V gene's germline CDR1 is SGHAT and CDR2 FQNNGV. The CDR3 is 13 residues long. V lost 4 bases and J 10 bases, leaving 11 bases between the germline ends. CDR3 bases: TGTGCCAGCAGCTCGCAAATGGGCTCACCCCTCCACTTT. Its translation: CASSSQMGSPLHF.

This chain uses TRBV2 with TRBJ1-2; the match to TRBD1 covers 7 bases. CDR1 is SNHLY, CDR2 FYNNEI, per germline. V shed 4 bases and J 8 bases; nucleotides not matched to a gene: 13. The CDR3 has 15 residues. This chain's CDR3 is CASSVDRTGEGGYTF. CDR3 coding DNA: TGTGCCAGCAGTGTGGATCGAACAGGGGAAGGGGGCTACACCTTC.

The J gene is TRBJ1-2, the V gene TRBV30; TRBD1 matches 9 bases. The CDR3 consists of 17 residues. Germline trimming cut 0 bases from V and 3 bases from J; bases unmatched to any gene: 11. From germline, CDR1 is GTSNPN and CDR2 SVGIG (reference sequence). CDR3 in amino acids: CAWSVQGTGRRDYGYTF. CDR3 sequence (DNA): TGTGCCTGGAGTGTACAAGGGACAGGGAGGAGGGACTATGGCTACACCTTC.